These T cell receptor beta chains were read from a single sample in a study of blood T cell repertoires in COVID-19. Repertoires were generated with immunoSEQ multiplex PCR, while TCRdb's copy carries only in-frame clones and drops some. This sample yields hundreds of thousands of clones, of which 80% to 90% are seen a single time; 1.5% belongs to the top ten. The sample comprised peripheral blood. The receptors shown here come from a woman aged 40 to 55 who had recovered from COVID-19. The CDR3 runs from the conserved cysteine through the conserved F or W. D genes are given only for firm matches. Where a row states a size, it is once, few, many or the class of an expanded clone; other rows omit it.

size | J | V | D | CDR3 | DNA
once | TRBJ2-1 | TRBV7-2 | - | CASSLDDYQNEQFF | TGTGCCAGCAGCTTAGACGACTATCAAAATGAGCAGTTCTTC
- | TRBJ1-1 | TRBV6-2/TRBV6-3 | - | CASSPPRPKIAFF | TGTGCCAGCAGTCCCCCGCGGCCCAAGATCGCTTTCTTT
- | TRBJ2-7 | TRBV6-5 | - | CASSYSTALEQYF | TGTGCCAGCAGTTACTCGACAGCCTTAGAGCAGTACTTC
- | TRBJ2-7 | TRBV6-6 | TRBD1 | CASSYGAGGNEQYF | TGTGCCAGCAGTTACGGGGCAGGGGGCAACGAGCAGTACTTC
- | TRBJ2-7 | TRBV10-2 | TRBD1 | CASLRDSPYEQYF | TGCGCCAGTCTCCGGGACAGCCCCTACGAGCAGTACTTC
- | TRBJ1-4 | TRBV4-2 | TRBD1 | CASSQEPGQGLAKLFF | TGTGCCAGCAGCCAAGAGCCGGGACAGGGGTTGGCAAAACTGTTTTTT
- | TRBJ1-6 | TRBV10-3 | - | CAISLLDRLGSPLHF | TGTGCCATCAGTCTTCTAGACAGGCTCGGTTCACCCCTCCACTTT
- | TRBJ2-7 | TRBV29-1 | TRBD1 | CSEEAGGSYEQYF | TGCAGCGAAGAGGCAGGGGGTTCCTACGAGCAGTACTTC
- | TRBJ1-4 | TRBV6-6 | TRBD1 | CASSQTGGNEKLFF | TGTGCCAGCAGCCAGACAGGGGGTAATGAAAAACTGTTTTTT
few | TRBJ2-2 | TRBV6-2/TRBV6-3 | TRBD2 | CASSYLASGTNTGELFF | TGTGCCAGCAGTTACTTAGCTAGCGGGACGAACACCGGGGAGCTGTTTTTT
- | TRBJ2-3 | TRBV29-1 | TRBD2 | CSVDGLAGGPDTQYF | TGCAGCGTTGATGGATTAGCGGGGGGGCCCGATACGCAGTATTTT